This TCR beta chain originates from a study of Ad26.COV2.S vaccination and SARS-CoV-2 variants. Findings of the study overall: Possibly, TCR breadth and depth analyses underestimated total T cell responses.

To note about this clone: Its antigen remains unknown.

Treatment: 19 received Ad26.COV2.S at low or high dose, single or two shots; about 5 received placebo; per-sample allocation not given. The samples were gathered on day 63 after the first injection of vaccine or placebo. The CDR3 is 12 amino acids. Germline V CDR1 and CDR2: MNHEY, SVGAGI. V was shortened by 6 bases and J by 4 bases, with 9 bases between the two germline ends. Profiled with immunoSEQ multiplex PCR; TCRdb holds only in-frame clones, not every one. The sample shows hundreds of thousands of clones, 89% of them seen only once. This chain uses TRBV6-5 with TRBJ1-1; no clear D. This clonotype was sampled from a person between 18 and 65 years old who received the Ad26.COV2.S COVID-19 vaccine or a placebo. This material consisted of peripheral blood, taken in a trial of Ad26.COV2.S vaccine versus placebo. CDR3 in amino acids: CASRSPPTEAFF. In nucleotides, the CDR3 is TGTGCCAGCAGGTCCCCCCCCACTGAAGCTTTCTTT.